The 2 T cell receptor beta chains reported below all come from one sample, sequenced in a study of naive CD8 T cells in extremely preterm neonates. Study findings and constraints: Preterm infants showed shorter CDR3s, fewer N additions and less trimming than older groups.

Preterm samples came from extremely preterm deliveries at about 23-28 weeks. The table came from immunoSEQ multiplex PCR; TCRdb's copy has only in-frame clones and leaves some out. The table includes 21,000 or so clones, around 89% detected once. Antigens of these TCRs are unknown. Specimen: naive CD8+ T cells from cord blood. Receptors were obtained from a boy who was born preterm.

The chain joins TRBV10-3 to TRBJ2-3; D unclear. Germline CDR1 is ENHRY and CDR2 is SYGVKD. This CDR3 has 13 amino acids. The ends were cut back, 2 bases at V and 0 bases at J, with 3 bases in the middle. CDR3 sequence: CAISETSTDTQYF. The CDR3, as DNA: TGTGCCATCAGTGAGACTAGCACAGATACGCAGTATTTT.

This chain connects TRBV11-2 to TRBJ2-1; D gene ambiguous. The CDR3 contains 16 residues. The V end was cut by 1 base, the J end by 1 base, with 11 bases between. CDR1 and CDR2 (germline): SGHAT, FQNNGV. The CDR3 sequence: CASSLGGARSYNEQFF. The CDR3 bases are TGTGCCAGCAGCTTAGGGGGTGCAAGGTCCTACAATGAGCAGTTCTTC.